This T cell receptor beta chain was sequenced in a study of blood T cell repertoires in COVID-19. From germline, CDR1 is SGDLS and CDR2 YYNGEE. The length of the CDR3 is 15 residues. V dropped 0 bases and J dropped 8 bases, with 14 bases sitting between them. Clones were sequenced by immunoSEQ multiplex PCR, and TCRdb holds only the in-frame ones, with some missing. Among more than 95,000 clones listed, 88% were seen once. This receptor was taken from a human donor in a cohort sampled during active COVID-19. The sample consisted of peripheral blood. The chain is built from TRBV9 and TRBJ1-4, with D unclear. CDR3: CASSVGASSREKLFF. The CDR3 nucleotides read TGTGCCAGCAGCGTAGGCGCTTCTAGCAGGGAAAAACTGTTTTTT. Drawing the rest from reference TRBV9 and TRBJ1-4, the complete variable domain is DSGVTQTPKHLITATGQRVTLRCSPRSGDLSVYWYQQSLDQGLQFLIQYYNGEERAKGNILERFSAQQFPDLHSELNLSSLELGDSALYFCASSVGASSREKLFFGSGTQLSVL.